The rows below give T cell receptor beta chains drawn from one sample of a study of identical twins. TCRdb re-derived calls from the 5' RACE reads in MiXCR, one entry per CDR3 protein. This repertoire shows 460,000 or so distinct CDR3 sequences, 13% to 15% found once; its top ten account for around 0.52%. This same sample was also part of a study on yellow fever vaccine responses in identical twins.

The specimen sequenced was CD4+ T cells sorted from blood. Receptor source: a woman under 30 in good health. Both conserved end residues are part of each CDR3. The D gene is left open where the match is weak. Clone sizes are given selectively: once, few, many, or a class where the clone is expanded.

clone size: few
D gene: -
J gene: TRBJ2-7
V gene: TRBV12-3/TRBV12-4
CDR3 DNA: TGTGCCAGCAGTCCTCAGCGGGCCGAGCAGTACTTC
CDR3 protein: CASSPQRAEQYF

clone size: few
D gene: TRBD1
J gene: TRBJ2-5
V gene: TRBV29-1
CDR3 DNA: TGCAGCGTCGTTCCCGGGACAGCCCTAGGGACCCAGTACTTC
CDR3 protein: CSVVPGTALGTQYF

clone size: few
D gene: TRBD2
J gene: TRBJ2-5
V gene: TRBV5-1
CDR3 DNA: TGCGCCAGCAGCTTGGTTAGCGGGGTAGTAGAGACCCAGTACTTC
CDR3 protein: CASSLVSGVVETQYF

clone size: few
D gene: -
J gene: TRBJ2-5
V gene: TRBV11-2
CDR3 DNA: TGTGCCAGCAGCTTAAGGGTCAGCCAAGAGACCCAGTACTTC
CDR3 protein: CASSLRVSQETQYF

clone size: few
D gene: TRBD2
J gene: TRBJ2-1
V gene: TRBV5-1
CDR3 DNA: TGCGCCAGCAGCTTCGGGACTAGGGAGGATGAGCAGTTCTTC
CDR3 protein: CASSFGTREDEQFF

clone size: -
D gene: -
J gene: TRBJ2-6
V gene: TRBV29-1
CDR3 DNA: TGCAGCGTCCAATCTGGGGCCAACGTCCTGACTTTC
CDR3 protein: CSVQSGANVLTF

clone size: once
D gene: TRBD2
J gene: TRBJ2-7
V gene: TRBV6-1
CDR3 DNA: TGTGCCAGCAGCCCCCTGCGGGGGGTCACCCTTCGGGAGCAGTACTTC
CDR3 protein: CASSPLRGVTLREQYF

clone size: few
D gene: -
J gene: TRBJ1-1
V gene: TRBV11-1
CDR3 DNA: TGTGCCAGCAGCCTTTATTTAGACACTGAAGCTTTCTTT
CDR3 protein: CASSLYLDTEAFF

clone size: -
D gene: -
J gene: TRBJ2-7
V gene: TRBV20-1
CDR3 DNA: TGCAGTGCTACAGGGTGGTTAGGAGGGGGGCACCTCTCCTACGAGCAGTACTTC
CDR3 protein: CSATGWLGGGHLSYEQYF

clone size: -
D gene: -
J gene: TRBJ2-1
V gene: TRBV18
CDR3 DNA: TGTGCCAGCTCACCACTGGACAGTGGCAATGAGCAGTTCTTC
CDR3 protein: CASSPLDSGNEQFF

clone size: many
D gene: -
J gene: TRBJ1-3
V gene: TRBV5-1
CDR3 DNA: TGCGCCAGCAGGACCGCCAGCTCTGGAAACACCATATATTTT
CDR3 protein: CASRTASSGNTIYF

clone size: -
D gene: -
J gene: TRBJ2-7
V gene: TRBV20-1
CDR3 DNA: TGCAGTGCTAGAGATCGGGTACTAGGGTACGAGCAGTACTTC
CDR3 protein: CSARDRVLGYEQYF

clone size: -
D gene: -
J gene: TRBJ2-1
V gene: TRBV7-8
CDR3 DNA: TGTGCCAGCAGCGCCGGAGTGGCGCAGTTCTTC
CDR3 protein: CASSAGVAQFF

clone size: -
D gene: TRBD2
J gene: TRBJ2-5
V gene: TRBV7-9
CDR3 DNA: TGTGCCAGCAGCTTAACTCTAGCGGGAGGGCACCAAGAGACCCAGTACTTC
CDR3 protein: CASSLTLAGGHQETQYF

clone size: -
D gene: -
J gene: TRBJ2-2
V gene: TRBV29-1
CDR3 DNA: TGCAGCGTGAACCCCGGGACATCGAACACCGGGGAGCTGTTTTTT
CDR3 protein: CSVNPGTSNTGELFF

clone size: many
D gene: -
J gene: TRBJ2-7
V gene: TRBV29-1
CDR3 DNA: TGCAGCGTTGCCCATAGAGAGGGGTACGAGCAGTACTTC
CDR3 protein: CSVAHREGYEQYF

clone size: few
D gene: TRBD2
J gene: TRBJ2-2
V gene: TRBV14
CDR3 DNA: TGTGCCAGCAGTCTTAGCGGGGGAACCTTCGGGGAGCTGTTTTTT
CDR3 protein: CASSLSGGTFGELFF

clone size: many
D gene: -
J gene: TRBJ1-6
V gene: TRBV7-6
CDR3 DNA: TGTGCCAGCAGCTTAACAGGAGGATCACCCCTCCACTTT
CDR3 protein: CASSLTGGSPLHF

clone size: many
D gene: -
J gene: TRBJ2-3
V gene: TRBV5-1
CDR3 DNA: TGCGCCAGCAGCTTACAGGGCCCGCGCACAGATACGCAGTATTTT
CDR3 protein: CASSLQGPRTDTQYF

clone size: -
D gene: -
J gene: TRBJ2-1
V gene: TRBV20-1
CDR3 DNA: TGCAGTGCTAGACGGACAGCGGTTTACAATGAGCAGTTCTTC
CDR3 protein: CSARRTAVYNEQFF

clone size: -
D gene: TRBD1
J gene: TRBJ2-3
V gene: TRBV6-2/TRBV6-3
CDR3 DNA: TGTGCCAGCGTTAAGGGGGCGGGCACAGATACGCAGTATTTT
CDR3 protein: CASVKGAGTDTQYF

clone size: few
D gene: TRBD2
J gene: TRBJ2-1
V gene: TRBV7-9
CDR3 DNA: TGTGCCAGCAGCCAGTTGCGCCTAGCGGTTAACAATGAGCAGTTCTTC
CDR3 protein: CASSQLRLAVNNEQFF

clone size: few
D gene: -
J gene: TRBJ2-3
V gene: TRBV5-1
CDR3 DNA: TGCGCCAGCAGCGCCAGACGCACAGATACGCAGTATTTT
CDR3 protein: CASSARRTDTQYF

clone size: -
D gene: -
J gene: TRBJ1-4
V gene: TRBV10-3
CDR3 DNA: TGTGCCATCAGTGCAGAGCGCGGTGGGGGTGAAAAACTGTTTTTT
CDR3 protein: CAISAERGGGEKLFF

clone size: -
D gene: TRBD2
J gene: TRBJ2-7
V gene: TRBV7-9
CDR3 DNA: TGTGCCAGCAGCTCCGCCCCTACTAGCGGGGTCCCCTACGAGCAGTACTTC
CDR3 protein: CASSSAPTSGVPYEQYF

clone size: -
D gene: TRBD2
J gene: TRBJ2-1
V gene: TRBV28
CDR3 DNA: TGTGCCAGCAGTACGACCCCCATAGCGGGGGGCTTGTACAATGAGCAGTTCTTC
CDR3 protein: CASSTTPIAGGLYNEQFF

clone size: few
D gene: -
J gene: TRBJ1-1
V gene: TRBV6-2/TRBV6-3
CDR3 DNA: TGTGCCAGCAGCCCCCTTCATGAGAACACTGAAGCTTTCTTT
CDR3 protein: CASSPLHENTEAFF

clone size: few
D gene: TRBD2
J gene: TRBJ2-1
V gene: TRBV20-1
CDR3 DNA: TGCAGTGTCGTTGGGGGTCCTAGCGGGAGGTCCTACAATGAGCAGTTCTTC
CDR3 protein: CSVVGGPSGRSYNEQFF

clone size: few
D gene: -
J gene: TRBJ2-7
V gene: TRBV10-1
CDR3 DNA: TGCGCCAGCAGTGAGTCCAAAGCGTCGTATGGGAACTTC
CDR3 protein: CASSESKASYGNF

clone size: -
D gene: TRBD2
J gene: TRBJ2-5
V gene: TRBV5-5
CDR3 DNA: TGTGCCAGCAGCTTGGCGGGGGGGGCAAAGACCCAGTACTTC
CDR3 protein: CASSLAGGAKTQYF